This T cell receptor (beta chain) comes out of a study of T-cell memory formation after mild COVID-19. Details on this clonotype: Its specificity is unknown.

CDR3 length: 16 amino acids. Looked up from germline, CDR1 is SGHTA and CDR2 is FQGTGA. V was pared by 2 bases and J by 6 bases, with 17 bases between. Study-wide results and caveats: Of the contracting clones, CD4+ ones lay mainly in CM and EM, and CD8+ ones in EMRA.

UMIs and sample barcodes were carried by the TCR alpha and TCR beta cDNA libraries that 5'RACE produced using constant-segment primers. TCRdb recomputed calls from the 5' RACE reads with MiXCR, one row per CDR3 protein. The profile shows hundreds of thousands of distinct CDR3 sequences, about 15% of them singletons. Sequenced sample: PBMCs or a T cell subset sorted from them (not recorded which). The gene calls are TRBV7-3 and TRBJ2-1; D is ambiguous. The origin of this receptor is a man aged 18 to 29 who had mild COVID-19 (a few samples of this study predate the infection). Cell type and time point are not known. CDR3 coding DNA: TGTGCCAGCAGCTTAGGTGGGGTTAGCAATCTCAATGAGCAGTTCTTC. Its translation: CASSLGGVSNLNEQFF.